This T cell receptor beta chain appears in the sequencing data of a study of T cells in tuberculosis. Study details: PBMC were archived before or within 7 days of starting treatment.

Between the trimmed V and J ends, which lost 6 bases and 7 bases, there was a span of 18 bases. The CDR3 covers 15 residues. Germline V gene data show CDR1 as MDHEN and CDR2 as SYDVKM. As for this clone: Its antigen remains unknown.

Findings of the study overall: Smaller alpha distances in active tuberculosis partly reflected shorter CDR3-alpha lengths.

Time point given: new active TB diagnosis, blood taken before or within 7 days of starting treatment. Tuberculosis was confirmed by positive sputum smear and/or M. tuberculosis culture. Each clinical donor contributed on average about 92,000 T cells from unsorted cryopreserved PBMC. Here immunoSEQ multiplex PCR was the method, and the copy in TCRdb shows in-frame clones only, minus some. The sample consists of about 30,000 clones, about 91% of them appearing once. This sample comprised PBMCs, obtained at tuberculosis diagnosis. The sequence came from an adult with tuberculosis. This chain connects TRBV28 to TRBJ2-2; possibly TRBD2 for D (7 bases). The CDR3 region has the DNA TGTGCCAGCAGCCGCGGGGGCCTGTGGTTCGGGGAGCTGTTTTTT. It encodes CASSRGGLWFGELFF.